These 28 T cell receptor beta chains share one sample of origin, sequenced in a study of blood T cell repertoires in COVID-19. Using immunoSEQ multiplex PCR, the repertoire was profiled, and TCRdb retains in-frame clones only, with some absent. The sample records 75,000 or so clones, roughly 85% being singletons. Sequenced input: peripheral blood. All receptors come from a woman in her 70s with acute or convalescent COVID-19.

This clone was seen just once. The rearrangement joins TRBV9 to TRBJ1-1, with TRBD1 as a possible D gene (5 bases). Germline V gives CDR1 SGDLS, CDR2 YYNGEE. The V and J ends lost 3 bases and 7 bases respectively, with 16 bases between them. There are 14 residues in the CDR3. The CDR3 DNA is TGTGCCAGCAGCGGCCAGGGCCTAGGCGATGAAGCTTTCTTT. Translation: CASSGQGLGDEAFF.

The rearrangement uses TRBV29-1 and TRBJ1-2; D unresolved. Germline V CDR1 and CDR2: SQVTM, ANQGSEA. The CDR3 covers 12 residues. Deletions cut 7 bases from V and 5 bases from J, with 14 bases between. The CDR3 DNA follows: TGCAGCGGGGAGTACAGTACATATGGCTACACCTTC. Translated: CSGEYSTYGYTF.

The J gene is TRBJ1-5, the V gene TRBV19; maybe TRBD1 (5 bases). Per germline, CDR1 LNHDA and CDR2 SQIVND (reference sequence). This CDR3 is built from 15 residues. The V and J ends lost 6 bases and 7 bases respectively, with 19 bases between them. The CDR3 coding sequence is TGTGCCAGTAGCCAGGGCTCAGGGTCAGGCCAGCCCCAGCATTTT. This encodes CASSQGSGSGQPQHF. Full variable domain (missing parts from reference TRBV19 and TRBJ1-5): DGGITQSPKYLFRKEGQNVTLSCEQNLNHDAMYWYRQDPGQGLRLIYYSQIVNDFQKGDIAEGYSVSREKKESFPLTVTSAQKNPTAFYLCASSQGSGSGQPQHFGDGTRLSIL.

This CDR3 is CASRELNNSPLHF. The CDR3 region has the DNA TGTGCCAGCAGGGAGTTGAACAATTCACCCCTCCACTTT. The gene calls are TRBV7-2 and TRBJ1-6; no definite D call. Germline values: CDR1 SGHTA, CDR2 FQGNSA. The CDR3 runs to 13 residues. Trimming pared 6 bases from V and 7 bases from J, leaving 10 bases between. The complete variable domain, with remaining parts taken from reference TRBV7-2 and TRBJ1-6, reads GAGVSQSPSNKVTEKGKDVELRCDPISGHTALYWYRQSLGQGLEFLIYFQGNSAPDKSGLPSDRFSAERTGGSVSTLTIQRTQQEDSAVYLCASRELNNSPLHFGNGTRLTVT.

The genes are TRBV9 and TRBJ2-3; 7 nucleotides line up with TRBD2. Germline trimming cut 0 bases from V and 0 bases from J; bases unmatched to any gene: 4. The CDR3 totals 16 residues. Germline V CDR1 and CDR2: SGDLS, YYNGEE. The chain's CDR3 is CASSVAPSGSTDTQYF. The CDR3 DNA reads as TGTGCCAGCAGCGTAGCTCCTAGCGGAAGCACAGATACGCAGTATTTT.

CDR3 residues: CASSPDFLSSTYEQYF. The CDR3 DNA sequence: TGTGCCAGCAGCCCGGACTTTTTATCAAGCACCTACGAGCAGTACTTC. The genes are TRBV11-2 and TRBJ2-7, with a tentative D call TRBD2 (5 bases). Germline-derived CDR1 and CDR2 are SGHAT and FQNNGV. The ends were cut back, 5 bases at V and 2 bases at J, with 19 bases in the middle. The CDR3 is 16 residues long.

The chain uses TRBV3-1 (or the pseudogene TRBV3-2) and TRBJ2-3; D is unresolved. Germline CDR1 reads LGHDT; CDR2 reads YNNKEL (reference sequence). V lost 6 bases and J 4 bases, leaving 11 bases between the germline ends. The CDR3 loop spans 13 amino acids. The CDR3 DNA is TGTGCCAGCAGTCCTATCAACGCAGATACGCAGTATTTT. Its protein product is CASSPINADTQYF.

The CDR3 here is CASRQGPGQGPQHF. In DNA form, the CDR3 reads TGTGCCAGCAGACAGGGCCCTGGTCAGGGGCCCCAGCATTTT. This chain links TRBV2 with TRBJ1-5; TRBD1 might be the D (6 bases). With 6 bases removed from V and 9 bases from J, the gap between germline ends came to 18 bases. The CDR3 has 14 residues. Germline assignment: CDR1 SNHLY and CDR2 FYNNEI.

The CDR3, as DNA: TGTGCCAGCAGCTTAGATAGTAGCGGGAGGGCTGATACGCAGTATTTT. Protein product: CASSLDSSGRADTQYF. V is TRBV13 and J is TRBJ2-3; 11 bases are a match to TRBD2. Trimming took 1 base from V and 6 from J; bases not matched to a gene: 6. Germline loops: CDR1 PRHDT, CDR2 FYEKMQ (reference sequence). The CDR3 consists of 16 residues.

This clone was found once. The chain recombines TRBV6-5 with TRBJ1-6; D gene unclear. The germline gives CDR1 MNHEY, CDR2 SVGAGI. The CDR3 has 15 amino acids. V gave up 6 bases and J gave up 5 bases, with 14 bases separating them. The CDR3 DNA sequence: TGTGCCAGCAGGCCAGGTTCCCCAAATAATTCACCCCTCCACTTT. It codes for CASRPGSPNNSPLHF.

The chain couples TRBV29-1 to TRBJ1-1, with TRBD1 matching 7 bases. CDR1 is SQVTM and CDR2 is ANQGSEA in the germline V gene. The V segment lost 5 bases and the J segment 1 base; nucleotides outside the gene matches: 4. The CDR3 is 13 amino acids. The DNA for the CDR3 is TGCAGCGTTACCGGGACAGCGAACACTGAAGCTTTCTTT. Amino acids: CSVTGTANTEAFF.

This chain joins TRBV7-9 and TRBJ2-1, with TRBD2 as a possible D gene (6 bases). V dropped 0 bases and J dropped 1 base, with 13 bases sitting between them. The germline V gene has CDR1 SEHNR and CDR2 FQNEAQ (reference sequence). The CDR3 spans 17 residues. The CDR3 DNA sequence: TGTGCCAGCAGCTTAGCGGTCGGGAGTGGATCCTACAATGAGCAGTTCTTC. Amino acid sequence: CASSLAVGSGSYNEQFF.

The gene calls are TRBV6-6 and TRBJ2-5; TRBD2 aligns across 11 bases. The V gene end was trimmed by 10 bases and the J gene end by 1 base; junction bases not matched to a gene: 11. Germline values: CDR1 MNHNY, CDR2 SVGAGI (reference sequence). The CDR3 spans 16 residues. CDR3 DNA sequence: TGTGCCACCCTCTCAGGGCTAGCGGGAGGCCAAGAGACCCAGTACTTC. Amino acid sequence: CATLSGLAGGQETQYF.

This chain links TRBV7-8 with TRBJ1-5, with 8 bases matching TRBD1. The CDR3 totals 18 residues. The trim removed 2 bases at V and 4 bases at J, leaving 13 bases unmatched. Per germline, CDR1 SGHVS and CDR2 FQNEAQ. This chain's CDR3 is CASSLSFLQGASNQPQHF. CDR3 coding DNA: TGTGCCAGCAGCTTATCGTTTTTGCAGGGGGCGAGTAATCAGCCCCAGCATTTT.

This clone has only one observation. The chain carries TRBV12-5 and TRBJ1-4; unclear D gene. Trimming took 2 bases from V and 3 from J, leaving 16 bases between them. This CDR3 has 17 residues. Germline CDR1 is LGHNT and CDR2 is FRNRAP. The CDR3 sequence: CASGLHSLVSSNEKLFF. The DNA of the CDR3 is TGTGCTAGTGGTTTGCATTCGCTCGTTAGCTCTAATGAAAAACTGTTTTTT.

The rearrangement uses TRBV29-1 and TRBJ2-5; 11 bases map to TRBD1. This CDR3 spans 14 amino acids. The V gene end was trimmed by 4 bases and the J gene end by 5 bases; junction bases not matched to a gene: 6. The germline CDR1 and CDR2 sequences are SQVTM and ANQGSEA. In DNA, the CDR3 is TGCAGCGTTGGTGGACAGGGGGCGGGGGAGACCCAGTACTTC. Amino acid sequence: CSVGGQGAGETQYF.

The rearrangement joins TRBV5-1 to TRBJ1-4; maybe TRBD1 (6 bases). V was shortened by 2 bases and J by 7 bases, with 18 bases between the two germline ends. The CDR3 consists of 16 residues. Germline loops: CDR1 SGHRS, CDR2 YFSETQ. The CDR3 sequence: CASSFGGSAPLEKLFF. The CDR3 bases are TGCGCCAGCAGCTTTGGGGGCTCGGCCCCTCTTGAAAAACTGTTTTTT.

V usage is TRBV4-1 and J usage is TRBJ2-3, with D perhaps matching TRBD2 (6 bases). The ends were cut back, 0 bases at V and 0 bases at J, with 10 bases in the middle. The CDR3 covers 16 residues. Germline V gene sequence: CDR1 MGHRA, CDR2 YSYEKL. The CDR3 nucleotides are TGCGCCAGCAGCCAAGAATCGGGACTTAGCACAGATACGCAGTATTTT. It translates to CASSQESGLSTDTQYF.

J is TRBJ1-6 and V is TRBV5-1; 10 positions match TRBD1. The CDR3 totals 16 residues. Per the germline V gene, CDR1 is SGHRS and CDR2 is YFSETQ. The trim removed 4 bases at V and 7 bases at J, leaving 8 bases unmatched. The CDR3 DNA follows: TGCGCCAGCAGCCTGGACAGGGGGGCGTCGAATTCACCCCTCCACTTT. This encodes CASSLDRGASNSPLHF.

The chain employs TRBV25-1 and TRBJ2-1; 7 positions match TRBD2. The CDR3 contains 15 residues. J lost 9 bases, V lost 3 bases, and 11 bases had no gene match. Germline-derived CDR1 and CDR2 are MGHDK and SYGVNS. For the CDR3, the DNA is TGTGCCAGCAGTGACCTAGGCGATCTAGCGGTTGAGCAGTTCTTC. Protein product: CASSDLGDLAVEQFF. The entire variable domain, with the rest obtained from reference TRBV25-1 and TRBJ2-1, is as follows: EADIYQTPRYLVIGTGKKITLECSQTMGHDKMYWYQQDPGMELHLIHYSYGVNSTEKGDLSSESTVSRIRTEHFPLTLESARPSHTSQYLCASSDLGDLAVEQFFGPGTRLTVL.

This clone was detected once. J is TRBJ1-3 and V is TRBV7-9, with D tentatively TRBD1 (5 bases). Germline CDR1 is SEHNR and CDR2 is FQNEAQ (reference sequence). The CDR3 has 15 amino acids. The V end lost 4 bases, the J end lost 0 bases, and 10 bases lay between the germline ends. The CDR3 DNA is TGTGCCAGCAGCTCACGACAGAACTCTGGAAACACCATATATTTT. It codes for CASSSRQNSGNTIYF.

V gene TRBV6-5 combines with J gene TRBJ2-3, with 9 bases lining up with TRBD2. Losses at the gene ends were 6 bases for V and 4 bases for J; bases not matched to a gene: 8. The CDR3 has 15 amino acids. Germline-derived CDR1 and CDR2 are MNHEY and SVGAGI. This CDR3 is CASSTGGRAPDTQYF. The DNA of the CDR3 is TGTGCCAGCAGCACGGGCGGGAGGGCCCCAGATACGCAGTATTTT.

This rearrangement joins TRBV5-4 to TRBJ2-1, with a tentative D call TRBD2 (6 bases). The CDR3 is 16 residues long. Per germline, CDR1 SGHNT and CDR2 YYREEE (reference sequence). V was trimmed by 3 bases and J by 2 bases, leaving 15 bases between them. The CDR3 is CASSSKIGSPYNEQFF. The CDR3 coding sequence is TGTGCCAGCAGCTCGAAGATCGGGAGTCCCTACAATGAGCAGTTCTTC.

The chain is built from TRBV4-1 and TRBJ2-5, with TRBD2 identical over 9 bases. CDR1 is MGHRA and CDR2 is YSYEKL in the germline V gene. With 6 bases clipped from V and 2 bases from J, the junction kept 4 bases outside the gene matches. The CDR3 is 14 amino acids. CDR3 sequence: CASSSGRTQETQYF. The CDR3 nucleotides read TGCGCCAGCAGTAGCGGGAGAACACAAGAGACCCAGTACTTC.

This chain connects TRBV24-1 to TRBJ2-1, with 12 bases aligning to TRBD1. The CDR3 covers 20 residues. The J segment lost 12 bases and the V segment lost 3 bases, leaving 23 bases of the junction unmatched. CDR1 and CDR2 (germline): KGHDR, SFDVKD. The chain's CDR3 is CATSDHTGTGGFGLEGGQFF. As DNA, the CDR3 is TGTGCCACCAGTGATCATACCGGGACAGGGGGCTTTGGGTTAGAAGGTGGGCAGTTCTTC.

This clone was found a few times. The V call is TRBV21-1, the J call TRBJ1-2; TRBD1 reflects the table's D call only, with no check against the DNA. TRBV21-1 is an annotated pseudogene. This CDR3 has 12 residues. The chain's CDR3 is CASSKDPGGYTF. CDR3 coding DNA: TGTGCCAGCAGCAAAGATCCAGGTGGCTACACCTTC.

This sequence joins TRBV5-8 and TRBJ2-5; the match to TRBD2 covers 13 bases. V was clipped by 2 bases and J by 4 bases; unmatched bases: 8. The CDR3 contains 17 residues. Germline V gives CDR1 SGHTS, CDR2 YDEGEE. Here the CDR3 reads CASSLSWTSGRGETQYF. DNA of the CDR3: TGTGCCAGCAGCTTATCCTGGACTAGCGGGAGAGGAGAGACCCAGTACTTC.

The chain uses TRBV28 and TRBJ2-7, with D possibly TRBD2 on 5 matching bases. This CDR3 has 14 amino acids. Per the germline V gene, CDR1 is MDHEN and CDR2 is SYDVKM. Trimming left V 6 bases short and J 4 bases short, with 16 bases between. The CDR3 coding sequence is TGTGCCAGCAGCCTACGGGGAGTCAAGTACGAGCAGTACTTC. The encoded protein is CASSLRGVKYEQYF. Combining the CDR3 with reference TRBV28 and TRBJ2-7 gives the whole variable domain DVKVTQSSRYLVKRTGEKVFLECVQDMDHENMFWYRQDPGLGLRLIYFSYDVKMKEKGDIPEGYSVSREKKERFSLILESASTNQTSMYLCASSLRGVKYEQYFGPGTRLTVT.